These 28 T cell receptor beta chains were all obtained from the same sample, sequenced in a study of T cells in localized non-small cell lung cancer. The repertoire was sequenced with immunoSEQ multiplex PCR; TCRdb's copy has only in-frame clones and lacks some. The sample includes around 36,000 clones, about 76% of them seen just once. The sequenced sample was peripheral blood mononuclear cells, obtained before any cancer treatment. Receptors originate from a male donor aged 60 or over with stage II lung adenocarcinoma.

The chain links TRBV7-9 to TRBJ1-2, with 8 bases identical to TRBD1. From germline, CDR1 is SEHNR and CDR2 FQNEAQ (reference sequence). CDR3 length: 16 amino acids. The V and J ends lost 0 bases and 1 base, in that order; junction bases with no gene match: 4. The CDR3 reads CASSLAQGAGNYGYTF. In DNA form, the CDR3 reads TGTGCCAGCAGCTTAGCGCAGGGGGCGGGTAACTATGGCTACACCTTC. The variable domain in full, completed from reference TRBV7-9 and TRBJ1-2, reads DTGVSQNPRHKITKRGQNVTFRCDPISEHNRLYWYRQTLGQGPEFLTYFQNEAQLEKSRLLSDRFSAERPKGSFSTLEIQRTEQGDSAMYLCASSLAQGAGNYGYTFGSGTRLTVV.

This sequence joins TRBV5-4 and TRBJ1-2; perhaps TRBD1 as D (6 bases). Germline V gene lookup returns CDR1 SGHNT and CDR2 YYREEE (reference sequence). Trimming shortened V by 2 bases and J by 2 bases, and 13 bases separated the two germline ends. This CDR3 is 15 amino acids long. The CDR3, as DNA: TGTGCCAGCAGCTTAGTGGGGGGCTCGAACTATGGCTACACCTTC. Protein product: CASSLVGGSNYGYTF.

The J gene is TRBJ1-5, the V gene TRBV27, with D possibly TRBD1 on 6 matching bases. The length of the CDR3 is 17 residues. Trimming removed 3 bases at V and 2 bases at J, with 17 bases between. From germline, CDR1 is MNHEY and CDR2 SMNVEV (reference sequence). The CDR3 bases are TGTGCCAGCAGTTTCATAGCTGTAACAGGGCGCAATCAGCCCCAGCATTTT. This sequence encodes CASSFIAVTGRNQPQHF.

The chain links TRBV4-1 to TRBJ1-5, with D perhaps TRBD1 (6 bases). The CDR3 covers 14 residues. Trimming left V 4 bases short and J 1 base short, with 8 bases between. The germline gives CDR1 MGHRA, CDR2 YSYEKL. The CDR3 sequence: CASSPGGSNQPQHF. Written as DNA, the CDR3 is TGCGCCAGCAGCCCGGGGGGCAGCAATCAGCCCCAGCATTTT.

This chain joins TRBV7-2 and TRBJ2-1, with 15 positions matching TRBD2. J gave up 3 bases and V 1 base, and 1 base lay outside the gene matches. The germline gives CDR1 SGHTA, CDR2 FQGNSA. This CDR3 spans 17 amino acids. The CDR3 protein is CASSLVGLAGGYNEQFF. The DNA of the CDR3 is TGTGCCAGCAGCTTAGTGGGACTAGCGGGAGGCTACAATGAGCAGTTCTTC. The variable domain in full, completed from reference TRBV7-2 and TRBJ2-1, reads GAGVSQSPSNKVTEKGKDVELRCDPISGHTALYWYRQSLGQGLEFLIYFQGNSAPDKSGLPSDRFSAERTGGSVSTLTIQRTQQEDSAVYLCASSLVGLAGGYNEQFFGPGTRLTVL.

This rearrangement joins TRBV2 to TRBJ2-7, with TRBD1 matching 7 bases. With V trimmed by 3 bases and J by 0 bases, 8 bases remained unmatched. Germline CDR1 reads SNHLY; CDR2 reads FYNNEI. The CDR3 consists of 16 residues. The CDR3 spells CASSDSLGQTSYEQYF. The CDR3 region has the DNA TGTGCCAGCAGTGATTCGTTGGGACAGACCTCCTACGAGCAGTACTTC.

This clone has just one count. The V gene is TRBV6-1, the J gene TRBJ2-7, with 7 bases aligning to TRBD1. With V trimmed by 2 bases and J by 6 bases, 13 bases remained unmatched. CDR3 length: 16 residues. Germline V lookup: CDR1 MNHNS, CDR2 SASEGT. The CDR3 DNA reads TGTGCCAGCAGTGAACCCTATACGACAGGGACGGGCGAGCAGTACTTC. Amino acids: CASSEPYTTGTGEQYF.

The chain has TRBV6-1 and TRBJ2-5; possible D gene TRBD2, 6 bases. The CDR3 spans 13 residues. V shed 5 bases and J shed 3 bases, with 10 bases lying between them. Germline CDR1 is MNHNS and CDR2 is SASEGT. For the CDR3, the DNA is TGTGCCAGCAGTCCGGGACTGAAAGAGACCCAGTACTTC. Translated: CASSPGLKETQYF.

The chain has TRBV19 and TRBJ1-5; D is ambiguous. V gave up 3 bases and J gave up 2 bases, with 14 bases separating them. The CDR3 contains 16 residues. Germline-derived CDR1 and CDR2 are LNHDA and SQIVND (reference sequence). CDR3 DNA sequence: TGTGCCAGTAGTATTGGACCCCAAAGAGGCAATCAGCCCCAGCATTTT. Translation gives CASSIGPQRGNQPQHF.

This clone was detected once. The chain couples TRBV19 to TRBJ2-7; 8 bases are shared with TRBD1. With 6 bases clipped from V and 3 bases from J, the junction kept 7 bases outside the gene matches. Germline CDR1 and CDR2: LNHDA and SQIVND (reference sequence). The CDR3 has 14 residues. CDR3 protein: CASRSGQDIYEQYF. The CDR3 bases are TGTGCCAGTAGATCGGGACAGGATATCTACGAGCAGTACTTC.

CDR3: CASGRGTGERDEQFF. The CDR3 DNA reads as TGTGCCAGCGGTCGAGGGACCGGAGAGAGGGATGAGCAGTTCTTC. The chain couples TRBV9 to TRBJ2-1; D tentatively fits TRBD1 or TRBD2 (5 bases each). The germline V gene encodes CDR1 SGDLS and CDR2 YYNGEE. This CDR3 has 15 residues. The V end was cut by 7 bases, the J end by 8 bases, with 22 bases between. The full variable domain, completed using reference TRBV9 and TRBJ2-1, is DSGVTQTPKHLITATGQRVTLRCSPRSGDLSVYWYQQSLDQGLQFLIQYYNGEERAKGNILERFSAQQFPDLHSELNLSSLELGDSALYFCASGRGTGERDEQFFGPGTRLTVL.

The chain has TRBV5-1 and TRBJ2-5; possible D gene TRBD1, 6 bases. The CDR3 has 13 amino acids. V was pared by 3 bases and J by 2 bases, with 8 bases between. CDR1 is SGHRS and CDR2 is YFSETQ in the germline V gene. CDR3 coding DNA: TGCGCCAGCAGCTCCCAGGGGCAAGAGACCCAGTACTTC. This encodes CASSSQGQETQYF.

CDR3 in amino acids: CASRPSGATTGELFF. The DNA of the CDR3 is TGTGCCAGCAGACCTAGCGGGGCCACCACCGGGGAGCTGTTTTTT. The chain is built from TRBV6-5 and TRBJ2-2, with 9 bases that match TRBD2. V trimming: 6 bases; J trimming: 4 bases; junction bases outside the gene matches: 6. This CDR3 spans 15 amino acids. The germline V gene encodes CDR1 MNHEY and CDR2 SVGAGI.

This clone was counted only a few times. The genes are TRBV6-1 and TRBJ2-3, with D hard to call. Trimming stripped 3 bases from V and 7 bases from J, with 5 bases between. CDR1 is MNHNS and CDR2 is SASEGT in the germline V gene. The CDR3 length is 11 residues. In DNA form, the CDR3 reads TGTGCCAGCAGTGAGAGGAATACGCAGTATTTT. Protein: CASSERNTQYF.

V usage is TRBV5-6 and J usage is TRBJ2-5; no definite D call. CDR3 length: 16 residues. Germline V CDR1 and CDR2: SGHDT, YYEEEE. V lost 0 bases to trimming and J lost 4 bases, with 16 bases between them. The CDR3 sequence: CASSLASGPARETQYF. The DNA for the CDR3 is TGTGCCAGCAGCTTGGCCTCGGGCCCGGCGCGAGAGACCCAGTACTTC.

The chain combines TRBV13 with TRBJ2-7, with D possibly TRBD1 on 6 matching bases. V lost 2 bases and J 4 bases, leaving 12 bases between the germline ends. CDR3 length equals 14 residues. Germline V gene lookup returns CDR1 PRHDT and CDR2 FYEKMQ (reference sequence). The CDR3 loop is CASSLQQGVYEQYF. The DNA of the CDR3 is TGTGCCAGCAGCTTACAACAGGGCGTGTACGAGCAGTACTTC.

This chain joins TRBV6-5 and TRBJ1-1, with 7 bases fitting TRBD1. The germline CDR1 and CDR2 sequences are MNHEY and SVGAGI. This CDR3 region has 13 residues. Unmatched junction bases numbered 6, after V lost 6 bases and J lost 5 bases. The CDR3 DNA reads TGTGCCAGCAGACTGACAGGGTCAACTGAAGCTTTCTTT. Translating gives CASRLTGSTEAFF.

In this sample, this clone turned up once. V and J are TRBV7-2 and TRBJ2-1, with 7 bases matching TRBD1. The V gene's germline CDR1 is SGHTA and CDR2 FQGNSA. The V and J ends lost 2 bases and 8 bases, in that order; junction bases with no gene match: 3. The length of the CDR3 is 13 residues. For the CDR3, the DNA is TGTGCCAGCAGCTTACGGACAGGCGATGAGCAGTTCTTC. Amino acids: CASSLRTGDEQFF. Full variable domain (rest looked up from reference TRBV7-2 and TRBJ2-1): GAGVSQSPSNKVTEKGKDVELRCDPISGHTALYWYRQSLGQGLEFLIYFQGNSAPDKSGLPSDRFSAERTGGSVSTLTIQRTQQEDSAVYLCASSLRTGDEQFFGPGTRLTVL.

The gene calls are TRBV7-2 and TRBJ1-2; TRBD1 matches 8 bases. J lost 8 bases, V lost 5 bases, and 7 bases had no gene match. The CDR3 is 13 amino acids. Germline V lookup: CDR1 SGHTA, CDR2 FQGNSA. CDR3 sequence reads: CASSKDRVYGYTF. The CDR3 DNA follows: TGTGCCAGCAGCAAGGACAGGGTATACGGCTACACCTTC.

The rearrangement uses TRBV5-4 and TRBJ2-1, with D perhaps matching TRBD1 (5 bases). V dropped 4 bases and J dropped 4 bases, with 15 bases sitting between them. This CDR3 region has 15 residues. The V gene's germline CDR1 is SGHNT and CDR2 YYREEE (reference sequence). Here the CDR3 reads CASSASGQRYNEQFF. DNA of the CDR3: TGTGCCAGCAGCGCTTCAGGGCAGAGATACAATGAGCAGTTCTTC.

This clone was found once. The rearrangement joins TRBV6-5 to TRBJ1-5; 9 nucleotides match TRBD1. The V segment lost 6 bases and the J segment 5 bases; nucleotides outside the gene matches: 8. This CDR3 has 15 residues. The germline V gene has CDR1 MNHEY and CDR2 SVGAGI. CDR3 amino acids: CASSPHRGRDQPQHF. CDR3 nucleotide sequence: TGTGCCAGCAGCCCCCACAGGGGGCGCGATCAGCCCCAGCATTTT.

The chain joins TRBV19 to TRBJ2-7; a weak D match, TRBD1 (6 bases). The V end lost 1 base, the J end lost 2 bases, and 12 bases lay between the germline ends. The CDR3 covers 15 residues. Germline CDR1 LNHDA, CDR2 SQIVND (reference sequence). The CDR3 loop reads CASSIARQDPYEQYF. Here the CDR3 DNA reads TGTGCCAGTAGTATAGCCCGACAGGACCCCTACGAGCAGTACTTC.

The chain carries TRBV7-8 and TRBJ2-7; D might be TRBD1 (6 bases). V lost 5 bases and J 5 bases, leaving 10 bases between the germline ends. The CDR3 length is 12 residues. The germline CDR1 and CDR2 sequences are SGHVS and FQNEAQ. Here the CDR3 reads CASSRTGNEQYF. In DNA form, the CDR3 reads TGTGCCAGCAGCAGAACAGGGAACGAGCAGTACTTC.

This clone has just a few counts. The chain combines TRBV18 with TRBJ2-2, with a weak D call TRBD1 (6 bases). Germline assignment: CDR1 KGHSH and CDR2 LQKENI. Trimming stripped 3 bases from V and 6 bases from J, with 11 bases between. The CDR3 covers 14 residues. The DNA for the CDR3 is TGTGCCAGCTCACCCGACAGGACTCCCGGGGAGCTGTTTTTT. Residues: CASSPDRTPGELFF. The full variable domain, in which reference TRBV18 and TRBJ2-2 provide the parts outside the CDR3, is NAGVMQNPRHLVRRRGQEARLRCSPMKGHSHVYWYRQLPEEGLKFMVYLQKENIIDESGMPKERFSAEFPKEGPSILRIQQVVRGDSAAYFCASSPDRTPGELFFGEGSRLTVL.

The chain uses TRBV6-5 and TRBJ2-7; 11 nucleotides agree with TRBD1. Trimming at V came to 5 bases and at J to 6 bases, leaving 6 bases not matched to a gene. The CDR3 sequence is 14 residues long. Germline CDR1 MNHEY, CDR2 SVGAGI. CDR3 sequence (DNA): TGTGCCAGCAGTGAAGGACAGGGGGCATTCGAGCAGTACTTC. It specifies CASSEGQGAFEQYF.

The chain joins TRBV6-5 to TRBJ2-3, with D possibly matching TRBD2 (6 bases). The CDR3 loop spans 15 amino acids. From germline, CDR1 is MNHEY and CDR2 SVGAGI. V lost 2 bases and J 5 bases, leaving 14 bases between the germline ends. CDR3 sequence: CASSYRGTLRDTQYF. The CDR3 DNA follows: TGTGCCAGCAGTTACCGAGGGACTTTGAGAGATACGCAGTATTTT.

This clone was detected once. The chain employs TRBV27 and TRBJ2-5; no firm D call. Trimming took off 3 bases at V and 5 bases at J, with 16 bases between the two ends. The CDR3 is 15 amino acids. Germline V gives CDR1 MNHEY, CDR2 SMNVEV (reference sequence). The CDR3: CASSFLGPASETQYF. In DNA, the CDR3 is TGTGCCAGCAGTTTCTTGGGCCCAGCTTCGGAGACCCAGTACTTC.

The CDR3 spells CASAPPDHSNQPQHF. The CDR3 DNA sequence: TGTGCTAGTGCCCCGCCGGACCATAGCAATCAGCCCCAGCATTTT. The chain joins TRBV12-5 to TRBJ1-5, with D unresolved. The V end lost 7 bases, the J end lost 0 bases, and 13 bases lay between the germline ends. The germline CDR1 and CDR2 sequences are LGHNT and FRNRAP. The CDR3 totals 15 residues.